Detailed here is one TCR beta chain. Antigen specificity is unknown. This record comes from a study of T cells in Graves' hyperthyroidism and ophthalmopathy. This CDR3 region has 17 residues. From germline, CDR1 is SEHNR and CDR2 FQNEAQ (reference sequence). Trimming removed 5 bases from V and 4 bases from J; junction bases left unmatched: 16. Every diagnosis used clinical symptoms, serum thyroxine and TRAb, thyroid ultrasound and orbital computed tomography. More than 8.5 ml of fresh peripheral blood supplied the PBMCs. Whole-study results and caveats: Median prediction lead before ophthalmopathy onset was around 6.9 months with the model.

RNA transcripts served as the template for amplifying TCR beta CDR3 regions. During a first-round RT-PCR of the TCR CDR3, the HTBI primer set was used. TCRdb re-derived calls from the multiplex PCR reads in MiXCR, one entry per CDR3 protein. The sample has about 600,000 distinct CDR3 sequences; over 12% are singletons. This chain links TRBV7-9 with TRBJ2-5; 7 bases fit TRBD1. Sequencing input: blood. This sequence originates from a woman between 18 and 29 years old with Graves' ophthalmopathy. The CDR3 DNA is TGTGCCAGCAGCCTAGGAAGGACAGGTCTTGAACGAGAGACCCAGTACTTC. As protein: CASSLGRTGLERETQYF.